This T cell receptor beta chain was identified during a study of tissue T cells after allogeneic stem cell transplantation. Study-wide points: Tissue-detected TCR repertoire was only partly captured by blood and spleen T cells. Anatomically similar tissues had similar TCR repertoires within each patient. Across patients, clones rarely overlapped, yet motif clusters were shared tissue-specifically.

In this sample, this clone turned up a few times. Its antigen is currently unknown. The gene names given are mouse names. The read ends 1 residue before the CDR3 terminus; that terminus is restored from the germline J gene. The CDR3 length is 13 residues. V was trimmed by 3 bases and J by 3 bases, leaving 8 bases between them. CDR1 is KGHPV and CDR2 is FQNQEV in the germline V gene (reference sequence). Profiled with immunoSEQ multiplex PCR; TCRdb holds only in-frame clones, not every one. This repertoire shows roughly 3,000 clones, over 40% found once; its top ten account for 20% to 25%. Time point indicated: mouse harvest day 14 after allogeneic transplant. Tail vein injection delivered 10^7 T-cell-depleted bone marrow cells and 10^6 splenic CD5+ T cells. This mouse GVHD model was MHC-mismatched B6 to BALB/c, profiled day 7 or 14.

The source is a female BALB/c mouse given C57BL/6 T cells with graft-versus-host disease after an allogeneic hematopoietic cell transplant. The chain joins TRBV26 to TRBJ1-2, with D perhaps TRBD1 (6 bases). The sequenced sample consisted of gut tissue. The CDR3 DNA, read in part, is TGTGCCAGCAGTCTAAAGGGGGACTCCGACTACACC. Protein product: CASSLKGDSDYT. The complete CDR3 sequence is CASSLKGDSDYTF.